A selection of T cell receptor beta chains follows, all from one sample in a study of shared clonotypes between healthy human individuals. TCRdb's copy holds only in-frame clones and misses some; the assay was immunoSEQ multiplex PCR. The sample has roughly 700,000 clones, around 90% seen once. The specimen sequenced was memory CD8+ T cells from PBMCs. These receptors were obtained from a man between 18 and 35 years old in good health. Some clones in this sample may be carry-over from other donors' samples. Both conserved end residues are part of each CDR3.

TRBJ1-5,TRBV27,16,CASSPSSGEVGQPQHF
TRBJ2-7,TRBV6-5,15,CASSYSIPTGGEQYF
TRBJ2-3,TRBV7-8,19,CASSPGLAGGLPSTDTQYF
TRBJ2-5,TRBV6-6,14,CASSLTGLVETQYF
TRBJ1-1,TRBV5-4,11,CASSLGGEAFF
TRBJ2-1,TRBV15,16,CATSGHGHGSLNEQFF
TRBJ2-5,TRBV27,15,CASSFGLAEEETQYF
TRBJ2-3,TRBV19,16,CASSLTTSGWTDTQYF
TRBJ1-2,TRBV27,13,CASSTTGGYGYTF
TRBJ1-5,TRBV13,14,CASSLGRAGQPQHF
TRBJ2-7,TRBV9,15,CASSVEGHLPDEQYF
TRBJ2-1,TRBV4-2,16,CASSQETSGTYNEQFF
TRBJ2-2,TRBV27,17,CASSLYGRGENTGELFF
TRBJ1-2,TRBV5-6,14,CASSQQVTYYGYTF
TRBJ2-1,TRBV7-8,15,CASSQRRVIYNEQFF
TRBJ2-3,TRBV7-6,17,CASSLFRSGGPTDTQYF
TRBJ2-7,TRBV10-2,15,CASSPYQTASYEQYF
TRBJ2-7,TRBV25-1,13,CASNPGSSYEQYF
TRBJ1-2,TRBV12-5,16,CASGLDWGQGRDGYTF
TRBJ2-5,TRBV19,11,CASSYQGAQYF
TRBJ2-7,TRBV27,13,CASSVGTSYEQYF
TRBJ2-1,TRBV9,16,CASSVGGLAGVDEQFF
TRBJ2-2,TRBV28,15,CASGVAGVYTGELFF
TRBJ2-7,TRBV14,16,CASSQGVRQGVHEQYF
TRBJ2-1,TRBV7-9,18,CASSLGGFGGSEKNEQFF
TRBJ1-2,TRBV6-5,13,CASSYLRDYGYTF
TRBJ2-7,TRBV2,12,CASSAAPYEQYF
TRBJ2-1,TRBV9,14,CASSGSFILGEQFF